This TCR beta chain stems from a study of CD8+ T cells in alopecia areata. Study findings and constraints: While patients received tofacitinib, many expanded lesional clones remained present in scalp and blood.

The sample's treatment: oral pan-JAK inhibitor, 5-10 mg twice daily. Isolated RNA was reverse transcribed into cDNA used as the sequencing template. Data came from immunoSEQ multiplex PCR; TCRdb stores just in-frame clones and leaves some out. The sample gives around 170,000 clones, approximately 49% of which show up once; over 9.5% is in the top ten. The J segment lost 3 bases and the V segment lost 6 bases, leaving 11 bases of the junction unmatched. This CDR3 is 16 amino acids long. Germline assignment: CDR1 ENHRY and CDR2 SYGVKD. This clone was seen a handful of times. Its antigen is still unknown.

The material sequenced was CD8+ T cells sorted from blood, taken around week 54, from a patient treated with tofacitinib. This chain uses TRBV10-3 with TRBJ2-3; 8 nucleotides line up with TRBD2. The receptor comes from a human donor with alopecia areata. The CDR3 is CAIRPERETITDTQYF. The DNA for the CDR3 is TGTGCCATCAGGCCTGAGCGGGAGACTATTACAGATACGCAGTATTTT.